This record covers a single T cell receptor (beta chain). This entry belongs to a study of blood T cell repertoires in COVID-19. Background on the study: COVID-19 samples collected from the United States, Italy and Spain covered acute and convalescent phases.

Profiling relied on immunoSEQ multiplex PCR, and the TCRdb table lists in-frame clones only, not all of them. The sample records approximately 390,000 clones, 87% being singletons. V was clipped by 5 bases and J by 8 bases, with 12 bases between them. This CDR3 contains 13 residues. The sample was peripheral blood. The TCR was taken from a woman in her sixties or seventies with COVID-19, enrolled during active disease. The V gene is TRBV12-3 or TRBV12-4, the J gene TRBJ2-2, with D hard to call. The CDR3 here is CASSTFDGGELFF. As DNA, the CDR3 is TGTGCCAGCAGTACCTTTGACGGGGGGGAGCTGTTTTTT.